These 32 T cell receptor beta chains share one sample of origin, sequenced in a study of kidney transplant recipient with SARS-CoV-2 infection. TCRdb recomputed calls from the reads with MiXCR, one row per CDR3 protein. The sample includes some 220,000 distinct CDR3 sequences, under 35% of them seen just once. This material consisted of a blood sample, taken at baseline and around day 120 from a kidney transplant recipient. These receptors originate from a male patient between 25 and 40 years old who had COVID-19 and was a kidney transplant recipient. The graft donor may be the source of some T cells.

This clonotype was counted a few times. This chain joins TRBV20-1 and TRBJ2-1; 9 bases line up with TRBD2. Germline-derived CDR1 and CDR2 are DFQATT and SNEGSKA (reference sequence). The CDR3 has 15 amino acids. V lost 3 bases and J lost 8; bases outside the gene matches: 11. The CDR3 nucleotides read TGCAGTGCTAGGCAGGGGACTAGCCGTATCGATGAGCAGTTCTTC. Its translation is CSARQGTSRIDEQFF.

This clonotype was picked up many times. This CDR3 is CASYGIVSRKTYGYTF. The CDR3 DNA follows: TGTGCCAGCTACGGTATTGTCTCGCGAAAGACCTATGGCTACACCTTC. The chain uses TRBV5-5 and TRBJ1-2; D not resolved. The germline gives CDR1 SGHKS, CDR2 YYEKEE (reference sequence). This CDR3 region has 16 residues. Trimming pared 7 bases from V and 4 bases from J, leaving 23 bases between.

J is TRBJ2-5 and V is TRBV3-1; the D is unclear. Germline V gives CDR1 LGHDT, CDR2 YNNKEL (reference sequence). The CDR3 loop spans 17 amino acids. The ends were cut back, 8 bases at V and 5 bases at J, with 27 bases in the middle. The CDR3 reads CASGSRSPISFSETQYF. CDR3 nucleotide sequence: TGTGCCAGCGGCTCCCGAAGTCCCATTTCTTTCTCTGAGACCCAGTACTTC.

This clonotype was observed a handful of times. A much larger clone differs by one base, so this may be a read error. CDR3 nucleotides: TGTGCCGCCAGTGGGGTAACTAGTACCAGAAAGACCTATGGCTACACCTTC. Translating it yields CAASGVTSTRKTYGYTF. The J gene is TRBJ1-2, the V gene TRBV24-1, with D hard to call. CDR3 length: 17 amino acids. Germline CDR1 is KGHDR and CDR2 is SFDVKD.

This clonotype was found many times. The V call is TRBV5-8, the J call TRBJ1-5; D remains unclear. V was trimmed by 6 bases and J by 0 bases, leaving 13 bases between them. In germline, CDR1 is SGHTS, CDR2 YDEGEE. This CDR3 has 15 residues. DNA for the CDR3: TGTGCCAGCAATTTCCCGGTCTATAGCAATCAGCCCCAGCATTTT. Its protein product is CASNFPVYSNQPQHF.

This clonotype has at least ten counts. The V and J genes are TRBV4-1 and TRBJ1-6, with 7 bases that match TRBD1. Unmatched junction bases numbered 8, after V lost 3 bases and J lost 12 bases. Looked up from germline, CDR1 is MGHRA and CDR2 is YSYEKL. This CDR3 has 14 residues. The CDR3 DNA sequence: TGCGCCAGCAGCCACGACAGGGCCCTAGTACCCCTCCACTTT. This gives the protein CASSHDRALVPLHF.

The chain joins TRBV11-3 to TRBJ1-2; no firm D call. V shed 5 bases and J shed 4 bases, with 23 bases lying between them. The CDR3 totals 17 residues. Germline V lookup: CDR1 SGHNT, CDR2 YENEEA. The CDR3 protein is CASSVPYDLGKAYGYTF. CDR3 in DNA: TGTGCCAGCAGCGTACCTTACGATCTCGGAAAGGCCTATGGCTACACCTTC.

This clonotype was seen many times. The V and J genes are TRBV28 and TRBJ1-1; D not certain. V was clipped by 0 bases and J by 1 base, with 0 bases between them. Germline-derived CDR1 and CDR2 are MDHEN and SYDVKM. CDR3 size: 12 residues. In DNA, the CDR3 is TGTGCCAGCAGTTTATGGAACACTGAAGCTTTCTTT. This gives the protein CASSLWNTEAFF.

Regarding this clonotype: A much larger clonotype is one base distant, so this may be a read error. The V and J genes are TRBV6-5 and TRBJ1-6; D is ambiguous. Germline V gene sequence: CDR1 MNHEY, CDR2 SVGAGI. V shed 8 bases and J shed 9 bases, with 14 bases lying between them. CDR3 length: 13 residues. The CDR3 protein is CASRDNPISPLHF. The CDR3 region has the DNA TGTGCCAGCCGCGACAACCCTATTTCACCCCTCCACTTT.

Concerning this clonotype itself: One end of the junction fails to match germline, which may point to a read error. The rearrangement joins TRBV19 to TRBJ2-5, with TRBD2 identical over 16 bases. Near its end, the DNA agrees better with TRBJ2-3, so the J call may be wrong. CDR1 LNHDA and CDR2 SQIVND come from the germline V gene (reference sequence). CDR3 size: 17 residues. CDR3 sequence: CANSIYGTSGGEDTQYF. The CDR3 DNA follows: TGTGCCAATAGTATTTATGGGACTAGCGGGGGGGAAGATACGCAGTATTTT.

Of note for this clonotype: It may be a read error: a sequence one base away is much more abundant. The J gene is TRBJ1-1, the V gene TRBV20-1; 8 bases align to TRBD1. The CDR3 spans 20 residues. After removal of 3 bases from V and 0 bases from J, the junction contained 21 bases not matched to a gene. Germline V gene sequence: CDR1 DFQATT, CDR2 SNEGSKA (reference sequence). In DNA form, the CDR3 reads TGCAGTGCTAGCACTCCTACCTTACCGGGACAGGACTTCATGAACACTGAAGCTTTCTTT. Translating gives CSASTPTLPGQDFMNTEAFF.

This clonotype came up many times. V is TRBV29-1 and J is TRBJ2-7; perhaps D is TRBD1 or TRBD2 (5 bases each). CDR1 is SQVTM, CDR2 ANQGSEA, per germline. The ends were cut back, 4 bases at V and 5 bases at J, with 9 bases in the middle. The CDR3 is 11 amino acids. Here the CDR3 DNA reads TGCAGCGTTGCGAAGGGACACGAGCAGTACTTC. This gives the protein CSVAKGHEQYF.

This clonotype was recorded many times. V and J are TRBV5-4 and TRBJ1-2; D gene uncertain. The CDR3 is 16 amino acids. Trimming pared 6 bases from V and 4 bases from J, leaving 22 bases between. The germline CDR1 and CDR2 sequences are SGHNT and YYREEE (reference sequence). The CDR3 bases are TGTGCCAGCATTGACTTCGTACCAGGAAAGACCTATGGCTACACCTTC. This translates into CASIDFVPGKTYGYTF.

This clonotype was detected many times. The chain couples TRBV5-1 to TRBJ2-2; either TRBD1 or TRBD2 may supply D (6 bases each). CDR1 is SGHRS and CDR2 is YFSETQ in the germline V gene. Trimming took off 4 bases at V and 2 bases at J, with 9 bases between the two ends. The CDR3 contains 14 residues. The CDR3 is CASSVGGNTGELFF. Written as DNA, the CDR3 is TGCGCCAGCAGCGTGGGGGGCAACACCGGGGAGCTGTTTTTT. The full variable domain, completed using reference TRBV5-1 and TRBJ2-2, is KAGVTQTPRYLIKTRGQQVTLSCSPISGHRSVSWYQQTPGQGLQFLFEYFSETQRNKGNFPGRFSGRQFSNSRSEMNVSTLELGDSALYLCASSVGGNTGELFFGEGSRLTVL.

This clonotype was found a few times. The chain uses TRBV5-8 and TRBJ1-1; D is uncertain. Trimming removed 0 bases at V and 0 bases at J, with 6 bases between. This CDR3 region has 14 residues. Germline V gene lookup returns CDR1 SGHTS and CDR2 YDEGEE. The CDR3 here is CASSLEQLNTEAFF. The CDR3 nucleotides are TGTGCCAGCAGCTTGGAGCAACTGAACACTGAAGCTTTCTTT.

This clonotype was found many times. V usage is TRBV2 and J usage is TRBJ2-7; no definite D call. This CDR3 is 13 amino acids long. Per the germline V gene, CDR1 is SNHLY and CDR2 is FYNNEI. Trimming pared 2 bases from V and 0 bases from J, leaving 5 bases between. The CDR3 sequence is CASSENSSYEQYF. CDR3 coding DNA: TGTGCCAGCAGTGAAAACTCCTCCTACGAGCAGTACTTC.

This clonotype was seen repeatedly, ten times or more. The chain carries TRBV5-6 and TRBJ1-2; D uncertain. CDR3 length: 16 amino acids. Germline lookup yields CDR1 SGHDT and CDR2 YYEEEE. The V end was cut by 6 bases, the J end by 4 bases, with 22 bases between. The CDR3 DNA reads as TGTGCCAGCACACGTAACAATAGTCGAAAGACCTATGGCTACACCTTC. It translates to CASTRNNSRKTYGYTF.

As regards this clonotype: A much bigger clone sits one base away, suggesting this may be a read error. The CDR3: CASSFPETSRKTYGYTF. DNA of the CDR3: TGTGCCAGCAGCTTCCCCGAAACAAGCAGAAAGACCTATGGCTACACCTTC. This chain links TRBV11-2 with TRBJ1-2; D call uncertain. This CDR3 contains 17 residues. The germline CDR1 and CDR2 sequences are SGHAT and FQNNGV. V lost 3 bases, J lost 4 bases, and 21 bases lay in between.

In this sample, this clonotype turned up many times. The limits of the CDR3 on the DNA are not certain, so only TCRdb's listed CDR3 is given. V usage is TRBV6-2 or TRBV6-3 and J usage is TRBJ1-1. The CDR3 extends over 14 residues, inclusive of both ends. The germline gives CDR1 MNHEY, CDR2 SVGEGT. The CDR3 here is CASSSSGALTEAFF.

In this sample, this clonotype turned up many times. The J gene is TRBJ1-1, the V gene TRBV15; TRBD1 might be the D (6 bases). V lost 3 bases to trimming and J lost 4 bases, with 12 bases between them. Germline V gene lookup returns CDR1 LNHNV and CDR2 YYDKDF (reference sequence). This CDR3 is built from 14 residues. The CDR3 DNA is TGTGCCACCAGCAGCATGGGGGCGGTCACTGAAGCTTTCTTT. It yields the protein CATSSMGAVTEAFF.

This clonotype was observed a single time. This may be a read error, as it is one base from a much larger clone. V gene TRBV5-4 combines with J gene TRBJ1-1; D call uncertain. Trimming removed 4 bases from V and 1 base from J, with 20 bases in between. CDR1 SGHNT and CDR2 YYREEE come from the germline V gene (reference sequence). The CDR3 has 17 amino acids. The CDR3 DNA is TGTGCCAGCAGCACGAACACCGCCAATTCCGGGAACACTGAAGCTTTCTTT. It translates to CASSTNTANSGNTEAFF. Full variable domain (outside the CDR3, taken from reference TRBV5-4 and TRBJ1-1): ETGVTQSPTHLIKTRGQQVTLRCSSQSGHNTVSWYQQALGQGPQFIFQYYREEENGRGNFPPRFSGLQFPNYSSELNVNALELDDSALYLCASSTNTANSGNTEAFFGQGTRLTVV.

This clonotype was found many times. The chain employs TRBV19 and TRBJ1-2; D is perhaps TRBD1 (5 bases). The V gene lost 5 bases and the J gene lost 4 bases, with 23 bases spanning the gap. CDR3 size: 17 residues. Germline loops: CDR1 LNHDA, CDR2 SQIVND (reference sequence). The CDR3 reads CASSRSRTNRKTYGYTF. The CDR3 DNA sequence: TGTGCCAGTAGTCGGTCCCGGACAAATCGAAAGACCTATGGCTACACCTTC.

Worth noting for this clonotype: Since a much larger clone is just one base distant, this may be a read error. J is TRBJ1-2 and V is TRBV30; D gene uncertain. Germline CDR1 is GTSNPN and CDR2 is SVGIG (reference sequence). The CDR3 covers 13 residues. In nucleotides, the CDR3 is TGTGCCTGGAGTGTAGGAGCAGGCTATGGCTACGCCTTC. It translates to CAWSVGAGYGYAF.

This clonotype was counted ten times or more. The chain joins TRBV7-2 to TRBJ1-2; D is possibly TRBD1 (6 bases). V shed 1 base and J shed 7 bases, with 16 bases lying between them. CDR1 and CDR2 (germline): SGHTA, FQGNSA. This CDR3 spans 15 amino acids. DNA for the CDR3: TGTGCCAGCAGCTTAGGGGGCGGGGGGCGGCGTGGCTACACCTTC. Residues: CASSLGGGGRRGYTF.

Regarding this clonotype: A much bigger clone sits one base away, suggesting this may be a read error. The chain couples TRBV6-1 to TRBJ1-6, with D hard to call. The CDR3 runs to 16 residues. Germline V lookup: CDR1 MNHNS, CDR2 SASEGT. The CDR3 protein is CASGEAGRATNSPLHF. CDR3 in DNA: TGTGCCAGCGGTGAAGCCGGACGGGCAACCAATTCACCCCTCCACTTT.

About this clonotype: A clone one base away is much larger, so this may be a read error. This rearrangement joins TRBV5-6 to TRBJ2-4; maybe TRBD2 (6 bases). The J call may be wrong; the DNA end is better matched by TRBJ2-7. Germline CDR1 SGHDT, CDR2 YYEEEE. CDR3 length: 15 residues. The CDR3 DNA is TGTGCCTGCAGCTTGACGGAGGGAAACACCTACGAGCAGTACTTC. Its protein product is CACSLTEGNTYEQYF.

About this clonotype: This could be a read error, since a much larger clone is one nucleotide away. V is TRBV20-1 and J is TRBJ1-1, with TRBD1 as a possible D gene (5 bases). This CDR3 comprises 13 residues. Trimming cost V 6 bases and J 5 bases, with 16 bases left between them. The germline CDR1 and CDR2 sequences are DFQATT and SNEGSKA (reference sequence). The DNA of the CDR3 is TGCAGTGCCCGGGTAGGTGGGGGAACTGAAGCTTTCTTT. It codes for CSARVGGGTEAFF.

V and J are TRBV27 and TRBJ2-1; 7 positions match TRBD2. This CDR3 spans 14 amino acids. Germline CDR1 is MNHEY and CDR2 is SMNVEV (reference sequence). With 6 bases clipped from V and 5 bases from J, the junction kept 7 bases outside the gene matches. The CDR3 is CASRLDRGDNEQFF. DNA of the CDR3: TGTGCCAGCAGGCTGGACCGGGGGGACAATGAGCAGTTCTTC.

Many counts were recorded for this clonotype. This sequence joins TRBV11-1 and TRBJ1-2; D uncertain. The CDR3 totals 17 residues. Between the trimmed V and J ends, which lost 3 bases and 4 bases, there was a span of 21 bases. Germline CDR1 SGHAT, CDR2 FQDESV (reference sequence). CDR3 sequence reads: CASSFTCKAGKTYGYTF. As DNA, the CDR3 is TGTGCCAGCAGCTTCACATGTAAGGCTGGAAAGACCTATGGCTACACCTTC.

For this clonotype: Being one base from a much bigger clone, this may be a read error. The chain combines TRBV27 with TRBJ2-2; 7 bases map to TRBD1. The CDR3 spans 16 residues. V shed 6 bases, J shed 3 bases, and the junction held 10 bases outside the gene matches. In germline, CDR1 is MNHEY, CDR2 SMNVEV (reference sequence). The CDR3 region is CASSNGQESDTGELFF. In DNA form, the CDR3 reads TGTGCCAGCAGCAATGGACAGGAGTCGGACACCGGGGAGCTGTTTTTT.

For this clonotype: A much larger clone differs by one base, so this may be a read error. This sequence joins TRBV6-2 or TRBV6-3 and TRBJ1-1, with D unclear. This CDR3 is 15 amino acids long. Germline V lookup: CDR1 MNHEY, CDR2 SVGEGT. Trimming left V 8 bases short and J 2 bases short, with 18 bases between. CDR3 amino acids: CASGTGLEVNTEAFF. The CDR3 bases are TGTGCCAGCGGAACGGGGTTGGAGGTAAACACTGAAGCTTTCTTT.

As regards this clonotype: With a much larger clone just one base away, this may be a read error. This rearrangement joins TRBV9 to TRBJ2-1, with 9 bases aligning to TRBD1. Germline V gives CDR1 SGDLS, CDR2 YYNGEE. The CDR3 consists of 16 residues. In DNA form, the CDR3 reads TGTGCCGGCAGCGCACAGACAGGGGGCTCCTACAATGAGCAGTTCTTC. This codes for CAGSAQTGGSYNEQFF.